These T cell receptor beta chains were read from a single sample in a study of T cell clonotyping in hematopoietic cell transplantation. The data were produced by immunoSEQ multiplex PCR, yet TCRdb's version contains in-frame clones alone and is incomplete. Among some 29,000 clones listed, around three quarters were seen once. The sample here was peripheral blood mononuclear cells, taken before stem cell transplant. The receptors were sampled from a woman between 25 and 40 years old with chronic myeloid leukemia. Some clones in this sample may be carry-over from other donors' samples. The CDR3 runs from the conserved cysteine through the conserved F or W. Each record gives: V gene, clone size, J gene, D gene, CDR3 protein, CDR3 DNA. The D gene is left open where the match is weak. The listing skips clone size in some rows; elsewhere it reads once, few, many or a size class.

v_gene: TRBV7-7
abundance: NA
j_gene: TRBJ1-2
d_gene: NA
CDR3aa: CASSYPGQNYGYTF
CDR3nt: TGTGCCAGCAGCTACCCAGGACAGAACTATGGCTACACCTTC

v_gene: TRBV28
abundance: NA
j_gene: TRBJ1-5
d_gene: NA
CDR3aa: CASSRGNQPQHF
CDR3nt: TGTGCCAGCAGTCGGGGCAATCAGCCCCAGCATTTT

v_gene: TRBV27
abundance: NA
j_gene: TRBJ1-1
d_gene: NA
CDR3aa: CASIGLGGREAFF
CDR3nt: TGTGCCAGCATAGGCCTTGGGGGACGGGAAGCTTTCTTT

v_gene: TRBV7-2
abundance: NA
j_gene: TRBJ2-5
d_gene: TRBD2
CDR3aa: CASSSQGSGGPKTQYF
CDR3nt: TGTGCCAGCAGCTCCCAGGGTTCGGGGGGGCCGAAGACCCAGTACTTC

v_gene: TRBV18
abundance: NA
j_gene: TRBJ1-1
d_gene: NA
CDR3aa: CASSPPGGVIAFF
CDR3nt: TGTGCCAGCTCACCACCGGGGGGGGTCATTGCTTTCTTT

v_gene: TRBV5-1
abundance: NA
j_gene: TRBJ1-2
d_gene: TRBD1
CDR3aa: CASSLGTGDYGYTF
CDR3nt: TGCGCCAGCAGCTTGGGGACAGGGGACTATGGCTACACCTTC

v_gene: TRBV4-1
abundance: NA
j_gene: TRBJ1-6
d_gene: NA
CDR3aa: CASSQDGGRRSSPLHF
CDR3nt: TGCGCCAGCAGCCAAGATGGGGGGCGTAGATCTTCACCCCTCCACTTT

v_gene: TRBV2
abundance: NA
j_gene: TRBJ2-2
d_gene: TRBD1
CDR3aa: CASSEALRTGYDTGELFF
CDR3nt: TGTGCCAGCAGTGAAGCGCTTCGGACAGGGTATGACACCGGGGAGCTGTTTTTT

v_gene: TRBV5-1
abundance: NA
j_gene: TRBJ1-2
d_gene: TRBD1
CDR3aa: CASRPDRVNYGYTF
CDR3nt: TGCGCCAGCAGACCTGACAGGGTAAACTATGGCTACACCTTC

v_gene: TRBV6-5
abundance: NA
j_gene: TRBJ2-5
d_gene: TRBD2
CDR3aa: CASSVAGGRQETQYF
CDR3nt: TGTGCCAGCAGTGTGGCGGGGGGGCGTCAAGAGACCCAGTACTTC

v_gene: TRBV4-2
abundance: NA
j_gene: TRBJ2-3
d_gene: TRBD2
CDR3aa: CASQGTSGGTDTQYF
CDR3nt: TGTGCCAGCCAGGGGACTAGCGGGGGCACAGATACGCAGTATTTT

v_gene: TRBV11-2
abundance: NA
j_gene: TRBJ2-7
d_gene: NA
CDR3aa: CASSRPGHLYEQYF
CDR3nt: TGTGCCAGCAGCAGACCGGGACACCTTTACGAGCAGTACTTC

v_gene: TRBV10-1
abundance: NA
j_gene: TRBJ2-5
d_gene: TRBD2
CDR3aa: CASSWGLAGGHETQYF
CDR3nt: TGCGCCAGCAGCTGGGGACTAGCGGGGGGGCACGAGACCCAGTACTTC

v_gene: TRBV4-2
abundance: NA
j_gene: TRBJ2-3
d_gene: NA
CDR3aa: CASSQDSVLRGSTDTQYF
CDR3nt: TGTGCCAGCAGCCAAGATTCCGTGTTGCGGGGATCCACAGATACGCAGTATTTT

v_gene: TRBV27
abundance: NA
j_gene: TRBJ1-6
d_gene: NA
CDR3aa: CASGISSYNSPLHF
CDR3nt: TGTGCCAGCGGTATCAGCTCCTATAATTCACCCCTCCACTTT

v_gene: TRBV29-1
abundance: NA
j_gene: TRBJ1-5
d_gene: NA
CDR3aa: CSGGAPRPNQPQHF
CDR3nt: TGCAGCGGTGGGGCGCCGCGGCCTAATCAGCCCCAGCATTTT

v_gene: TRBV6-1
abundance: NA
j_gene: TRBJ1-3
d_gene: NA
CDR3aa: CGGGEGGNTIYF
CDR3nt: TGTGGTGGGGGAGAAGGAGGAAACACCATATATTTT

v_gene: TRBV5-1
abundance: NA
j_gene: TRBJ1-6
d_gene: NA
CDR3aa: CASSLADPGDSPLHF
CDR3nt: TGCGCCAGCAGCCTCGCGGATCCAGGGGATTCACCCCTCCACTTT

v_gene: TRBV5-6
abundance: NA
j_gene: TRBJ1-1
d_gene: TRBD1
CDR3aa: CASMEGQGFEAFF
CDR3nt: TGTGCCAGCATGGAAGGACAGGGGTTCGAAGCTTTCTTT

v_gene: TRBV7-8
abundance: few
j_gene: TRBJ1-6
d_gene: TRBD1
CDR3aa: CASSSPDRGISPLHF
CDR3nt: TGTGCCAGCAGCTCACCAGACAGGGGGATTTCACCCCTCCACTTT

v_gene: TRBV4-2
abundance: NA
j_gene: TRBJ2-1
d_gene: NA
CDR3aa: CASSQGGTRGDNEQFF
CDR3nt: TGTGCCAGCAGCCAAGGAGGGACAAGAGGGGACAATGAGCAGTTCTTC

v_gene: TRBV19
abundance: NA
j_gene: TRBJ1-4
d_gene: NA
CDR3aa: CASSRDVEEKLFF
CDR3nt: TGTGCCAGTAGCAGAGATGTCGAAGAAAAACTGTTTTTT

v_gene: TRBV5-1
abundance: NA
j_gene: TRBJ1-6
d_gene: TRBD1
CDR3aa: CASRTRDSNNSPLHF
CDR3nt: TGCGCCAGTAGGACACGGGACAGTAATAATTCACCCCTCCACTTT

v_gene: TRBV7-7
abundance: NA
j_gene: TRBJ2-2
d_gene: NA
CDR3aa: CASTPGDTGELFF
CDR3nt: TGTGCCAGCACCCCCGGGGACACCGGGGAGCTGTTTTTT

v_gene: TRBV6-5
abundance: few
j_gene: TRBJ1-2
d_gene: NA
CDR3aa: CASRTQGKMYHGYTF
CDR3nt: TGTGCCAGCAGGACCCAGGGGAAGATGTATCATGGCTACACCTTC

v_gene: TRBV9
abundance: NA
j_gene: TRBJ1-2
d_gene: NA
CDR3aa: CASSTSWGSGYTF
CDR3nt: TGTGCCAGCAGTACTTCTTGGGGGTCCGGCTACACCTTC

v_gene: TRBV29-1
abundance: NA
j_gene: TRBJ2-4
d_gene: TRBD1
CDR3aa: CSVVTGEHSIQYF
CDR3nt: TGCAGCGTTGTTACAGGGGAACACAGCATTCAGTACTTC

v_gene: TRBV30
abundance: NA
j_gene: TRBJ1-2
d_gene: NA
CDR3aa: CAWRYYGGGAAYGYTF
CDR3nt: TGTGCCTGGAGATATTATGGGGGAGGAGCCGCCTATGGCTACACCTTC

v_gene: TRBV25-1
abundance: few
j_gene: TRBJ1-3
d_gene: TRBD1
CDR3aa: CASSATGQGGNTIYF
CDR3nt: TGTGCCAGCAGCGCAACGGGACAGGGTGGAAACACCATATATTTT

v_gene: TRBV25-1
abundance: NA
j_gene: TRBJ2-1
d_gene: NA
CDR3aa: CASSVQGDEQFF
CDR3nt: TGTGCCAGCAGTGTTCAAGGCGATGAGCAGTTCTTC

v_gene: TRBV5-1
abundance: NA
j_gene: TRBJ2-5
d_gene: TRBD2
CDR3aa: CASSKGLAGRMETQYF
CDR3nt: TGCGCCAGCAGCAAAGGACTAGCAGGGCGAATGGAGACCCAGTACTTC

v_gene: TRBV7-6
abundance: NA
j_gene: TRBJ2-5
d_gene: TRBD1
CDR3aa: CASSSTNYRGETQYF
CDR3nt: TGTGCCAGCAGCTCGACTAACTACAGGGGAGAGACCCAGTACTTC

v_gene: TRBV30
abundance: NA
j_gene: TRBJ2-5
d_gene: NA
CDR3aa: CAWSNPSGTQYF
CDR3nt: TGTGCCTGGAGTAATCCCTCGGGGACCCAGTACTTC

v_gene: TRBV7-9
abundance: NA
j_gene: TRBJ1-2
d_gene: NA
CDR3aa: CASSLGLRGYGYTF
CDR3nt: TGTGCCAGCAGCTTAGGACTGCGGGGCTATGGCTACACCTTC

v_gene: TRBV5-1
abundance: NA
j_gene: TRBJ1-6
d_gene: NA
CDR3aa: CASRPGISSYNSPLHF
CDR3nt: TGCGCCAGTCGCCCTGGGATTAGCTCCTATAATTCACCCCTCCACTTT

v_gene: TRBV28
abundance: NA
j_gene: TRBJ1-1
d_gene: NA
CDR3aa: CASRPATHLNTEAFF
CDR3nt: TGTGCCAGCAGACCTGCCACTCATTTGAACACTGAAGCTTTCTTT

v_gene: TRBV10-3
abundance: NA
j_gene: TRBJ2-7
d_gene: NA
CDR3aa: CAISVAQGPSEQYF
CDR3nt: TGTGCCATCAGTGTTGCTCAGGGGCCCAGCGAGCAGTACTTC

v_gene: TRBV5-6
abundance: NA
j_gene: TRBJ1-6
d_gene: NA
CDR3aa: CASSTPSGVGSPLHF
CDR3nt: TGTGCCAGCAGCACCCCCTCGGGGGTAGGTTCACCCCTCCACTTT

v_gene: TRBV10-1
abundance: NA
j_gene: TRBJ1-1
d_gene: NA
CDR3aa: CASSKRAIQAEAFF
CDR3nt: TGCGCCAGCAGTAAGAGGGCCATCCAGGCTGAAGCTTTCTTT

v_gene: TRBV6-1
abundance: NA
j_gene: TRBJ2-2
d_gene: NA
CDR3aa: CASSEFANTGELFF
CDR3nt: TGTGCCAGCAGTGAATTCGCGAACACCGGGGAGCTGTTTTTT

v_gene: TRBV28
abundance: NA
j_gene: TRBJ1-5
d_gene: NA
CDR3aa: CASSGWEGEPQHF
CDR3nt: TGTGCCAGCAGTGGTTGGGAGGGGGAGCCCCAGCATTTT

v_gene: TRBV7-9
abundance: NA
j_gene: TRBJ1-1
d_gene: TRBD1
CDR3aa: CASSSTSGGTEAFF
CDR3nt: TGTGCCAGCAGCTCAACATCAGGGGGGACTGAAGCTTTCTTT

v_gene: TRBV5-4
abundance: few
j_gene: TRBJ2-7
d_gene: TRBD1
CDR3aa: CASSSRGQGRAWPYEQYF
CDR3nt: TGTGCCAGCAGCTCAAGGGGACAGGGGAGAGCTTGGCCCTACGAGCAGTACTTC

v_gene: TRBV5-6
abundance: NA
j_gene: TRBJ1-2
d_gene: NA
CDR3aa: CASSLAGGWSDGYTF
CDR3nt: TGTGCCAGCAGCTTAGCAGGAGGGTGGTCTGATGGCTACACCTTC

v_gene: TRBV27
abundance: NA
j_gene: TRBJ1-2
d_gene: NA
CDR3aa: CASSFHRDVRLNPWGYTF
CDR3nt: TGTGCCAGCAGTTTTCACCGGGACGTTCGATTGAACCCCTGGGGCTACACCTTC

v_gene: TRBV6-4
abundance: NA
j_gene: TRBJ2-3
d_gene: TRBD2
CDR3aa: CASSDPRTSGGGHTDTQYF
CDR3nt: TGTGCCAGCAGTGACCCCAGAACTAGCGGGGGGGGGCACACAGATACGCAGTATTTT

v_gene: TRBV13
abundance: once
j_gene: TRBJ2-5
d_gene: NA
CDR3aa: CASSIRDLGGETQYF
CDR3nt: TGTGCCAGCAGCATCCGGGACCTAGGGGGAGAGACCCAGTACTTC

v_gene: TRBV4-2
abundance: NA
j_gene: TRBJ2-1
d_gene: TRBD1
CDR3aa: CASSPSTGTGGEEQFF
CDR3nt: TGTGCCAGCAGCCCCTCAACCGGGACAGGGGGTGAGGAGCAGTTCTTC

v_gene: TRBV7-3
abundance: NA
j_gene: TRBJ2-3
d_gene: NA
CDR3aa: CASSLSWGAARDTQYF
CDR3nt: TGTGCCAGCAGCCTGTCGTGGGGGGCCGCACGAGATACGCAGTATTTT

v_gene: TRBV29-1
abundance: NA
j_gene: TRBJ2-7
d_gene: NA
CDR3aa: CSVEVWEGGSYEQYF
CDR3nt: TGCAGCGTTGAAGTATGGGAAGGGGGCTCCTACGAGCAGTACTTC

v_gene: TRBV2
abundance: NA
j_gene: TRBJ2-1
d_gene: NA
CDR3aa: CASVGNEQFF
CDR3nt: TGTGCCAGCGTAGGCAATGAGCAGTTCTTC

v_gene: TRBV7-2
abundance: NA
j_gene: TRBJ1-5
d_gene: TRBD1
CDR3aa: CASSRSDRGRSNQPQHF
CDR3nt: TGTGCCAGCAGCCGATCAGACAGGGGCCGAAGCAATCAGCCCCAGCATTTT

v_gene: TRBV5-6
abundance: NA
j_gene: TRBJ2-5
d_gene: NA
CDR3aa: CASSSLDSDRETQYF
CDR3nt: TGTGCCAGCAGCTCTCTGGACAGTGACCGAGAGACCCAGTACTTC